What follows is one T cell receptor beta chain and its context. Antigen unknown. Partitioning of CD4+ cells yielded a CD45RA+ naive subset and a CD45RA-negative memory subset. This CDR3 spans 13 amino acids. Trimming removed 6 bases at V and 9 bases at J, with 18 bases between. CDR1 MNHEY and CDR2 SVGAGI come from the germline V gene. The sample originates from a study of shared clonotypes between healthy human individuals. Study-level background: Participating donors consisted of two women and a few men aged 18 to 49. CD4 naive and memory got three plates each, CD8 naive two, CD8 memory one. Study conclusions and caveats: Naive subsets tended to show greater estimated richness than memory subsets.

Produced via immunoSEQ multiplex PCR; TCRdb's table is partial and in-frame only. This table holds under 1,900,000 clones, less than 99% found once. The receptor comes from a man aged 25-40 years in good health. The sample consisted of naive CD4+ T cells sorted from blood. Subset described: CD45RA+ positively selected. The V call is TRBV6-5, the J call TRBJ2-7, with D maybe TRBD1 (5 bases). The DNA of the CDR3 is TGTGCCAGCAGAAGGACGGTCACAGGCCCGCAGTACTTC. Amino acid sequence: CASRRTVTGPQYF.